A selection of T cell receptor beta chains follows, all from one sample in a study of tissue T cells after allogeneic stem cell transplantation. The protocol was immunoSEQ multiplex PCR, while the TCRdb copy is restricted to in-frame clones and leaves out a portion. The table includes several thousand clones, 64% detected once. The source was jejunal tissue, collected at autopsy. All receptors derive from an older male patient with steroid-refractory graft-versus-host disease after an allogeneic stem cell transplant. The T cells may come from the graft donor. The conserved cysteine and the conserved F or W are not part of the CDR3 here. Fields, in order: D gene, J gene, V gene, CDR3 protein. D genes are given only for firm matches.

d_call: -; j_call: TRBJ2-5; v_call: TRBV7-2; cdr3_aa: ASSPGPFWETQY
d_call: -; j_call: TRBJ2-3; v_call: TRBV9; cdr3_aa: ASSVGSRTDTQY
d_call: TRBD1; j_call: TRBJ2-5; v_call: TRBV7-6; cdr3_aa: ASSFSGQGGQTQY
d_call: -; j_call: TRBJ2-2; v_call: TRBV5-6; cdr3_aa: ASSLGVLNTGELF
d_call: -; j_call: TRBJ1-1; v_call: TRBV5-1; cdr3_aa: ASSLSRQGMNTEAF
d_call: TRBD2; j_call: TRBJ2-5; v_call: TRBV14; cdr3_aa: ASSHPGGGQETQY
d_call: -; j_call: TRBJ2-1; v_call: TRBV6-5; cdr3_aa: ASSLNRVSYNEQF
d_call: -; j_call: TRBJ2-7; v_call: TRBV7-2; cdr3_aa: ASSPGVVAYEQY
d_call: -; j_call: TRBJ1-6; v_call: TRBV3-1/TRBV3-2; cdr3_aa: ASSSQGSSYNSPLH
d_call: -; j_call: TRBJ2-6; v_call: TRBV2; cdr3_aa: ASSLSDSGANVLT
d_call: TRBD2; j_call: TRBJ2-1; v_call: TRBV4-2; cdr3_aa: ATGTSDNEQF